This T cell receptor beta chain was obtained from a study of metastatic and nonmetastatic thyroid tumors (TCRdb year 2020). Study-wide context: Repertoires were compared across peripheral blood and tumor or nodule tissue samples from malignant and benign thyroid patients.

Worth noting for this clone: Which antigen it targets is not known. One end of the junction is discordant with germline, which a read error may explain.

Library preparation was by PCR. Reads for this sample came from an Illumina HiSeq 4000. High-throughput sequencing was used to profile the CDR3 region of the TCR beta-chain in every patient. Per the original workflow: Drawing on CDR3 differences between clinicopathological groups, the researchers built a classifier meant to tell apart patients with distant-metastatic papillary thyroid cancer. The Shannon index was used to assess repertoire diversity, and the Morisita-Horn index was used to assess tumor-blood repertoire similarity. The public reads were reprocessed in TCRdb via fastp at Q25 and MiXCR, keeping in-frame beta chains. The V and J calls shown here were made by TCRdb, not taken from the authors' results. The sample data list over 25,000 clones, and just under 15% of these were observed just once. Approximately 3.3% of the sample belongs to the ten largest clones. No treatment had been received by any patient before thyroid surgery. Using T-cell receptor beta sequencing, the researchers looked back retrospectively at clinical samples from patients, gathered between about 2011 and 2018.

From the germline V gene (reference sequence), CDR1 is LGHDT and CDR2 is YNNKEL. The CDR3 numbers 15 residues from cysteine through phenylalanine. CDR3 DNA only is kept here, 45 bases in frame from base 1. On the study overall, not on this receptor specifically: In both blood and tumor samples, TCR beta diversity was reported to be significantly higher in malignant tumors than in benign nodules.

Source material: blood. This sequence was found in a female donor with papillary thyroid cancer or a benign thyroid nodule (not recorded which). Some clones in this sample may be carry-over from other donors' samples. Rearrangement joined TRBV3-1 to TRBJ2-7; the D gene assignment is perhaps TRBD1 or TRBD2, with each matching 5 bases. At the DNA level, the sequence is TGTGACAGCAGCCAAGATGGGGGAGCGACCCACGAGCAGTACTTC. Protein translation: CDSSQDGGATHEQYF.